This T cell receptor (beta chain) is from a study of blood T cells in healthy people across ages. Primed by a sample-barcoded 5' primer and a J-beta primer mix, a second PCR proceeded for 7 to 11 cycles. Researchers report that a template-switch adaptor with 12 random nucleotides tagged each cDNA molecule. One entry per CDR3 protein results from TCRdb running MiXCR on the 5' RACE reads. The data hold 1.5 million to 2 million distinct CDR3 sequences, with 28% observed a single time. Study-wide results and caveats: Age advanced and TCR beta diversity per million T cells fell, roughly linearly.

The V gene's germline CDR1 is SGHVS and CDR2 FNYEAQ. The V gene end was trimmed by 2 bases and the J gene end by 6 bases; junction bases not matched to a gene: 10. The length of the CDR3 is 15 residues. In its sample, this clonotype was seen a few times. Its antigen is as yet unknown. The sample was blood. This receptor was identified in a woman aged 25 to 39 in good health. The rearrangement links TRBV7-6 to TRBJ2-7, with 7 bases identical to TRBD1. CDR3 in amino acids: CASSLSGTDSSEQYF. CDR3 bases: TGTGCCAGCAGCTTATCCGGGACAGACTCTAGCGAGCAGTACTTC. The full variable domain, completed using reference TRBV7-6 and TRBJ2-7, is GAGVSQSPRYKVTKRGQDVALRCDPISGHVSLYWYRQALGQGPEFLTYFNYEAQQDKSGLPNDRFSAERPEGSISTLTIQRTEQRDSAMYRCASSLSGTDSSEQYFGPGTRLTVT.